Below, 28 T cell receptor beta chains from the same sample are listed, as sequenced in a study of blood T cell repertoires in COVID-19. Profiling relied on immunoSEQ multiplex PCR, and the TCRdb table lists in-frame clones only, not all of them. The sample contains roughly 100,000 clones, roughly 92% of which appear only once. The sample consisted of peripheral blood. The receptors here all came from a man aged 45-60 years with active COVID-19.

Of note for this clone: This same CDR3 is encoded by further DNA sequences in the sample. The gene calls are TRBV5-1 and TRBJ2-3; D perhaps matches TRBD1 (6 bases). V gave up 4 bases and J gave up 1 base, with 10 bases separating them. Germline V gene lookup returns CDR1 SGHRS and CDR2 YFSETQ. This CDR3 has 14 amino acids. The CDR3 loop reads CASSLRQGTDTQYF. For the CDR3, the DNA is TGCGCCAGCAGCCTCCGACAGGGCACAGATACGCAGTATTTT. Looking up the rest from reference TRBV5-1 and TRBJ2-3 gives the full variable domain: KAGVTQTPRYLIKTRGQQVTLSCSPISGHRSVSWYQQTPGQGLQFLFEYFSETQRNKGNFPGRFSGRQFSNSRSEMNVSTLELGDSALYLCASSLRQGTDTQYFGPGTRLTVL.

The chain couples TRBV19 to TRBJ2-7, with D perhaps matching TRBD1 (5 bases). The CDR3 has 12 amino acids. The V and J ends lost 4 bases and 6 bases respectively, with 10 bases between them. Germline loops: CDR1 LNHDA, CDR2 SQIVND (reference sequence). CDR3 in DNA: TGTGCCAGTAGTAGTCTGGGGCGCGAGCAGTACTTC. Translated, it gives CASSSLGREQYF.

The table lists this clone with a count of one. The V gene is TRBV9, the J gene TRBJ2-1; 8 nucleotides line up with TRBD1. The V gene end was trimmed by 3 bases and the J gene end by 14 bases; junction bases not matched to a gene: 16. CDR3 size: 15 residues. The germline V gene encodes CDR1 SGDLS and CDR2 YYNGEE. The chain's CDR3 is CASSASSTGDGVEFF. The CDR3 bases are TGTGCCAGCAGCGCGAGTTCGACAGGGGACGGGGTTGAGTTCTTC.

V usage is TRBV27 and J usage is TRBJ1-4, with D uncertain. In germline, CDR1 is MNHEY, CDR2 SMNVEV (reference sequence). The length of the CDR3 is 15 residues. Between the trimmed V and J ends, which lost 4 bases and 4 bases, there was a span of 13 bases. The CDR3 bases are TGTGCCAGCAGTTCCCTCGGTTCTGGTAATGAAAAACTGTTTTTT. This codes for CASSSLGSGNEKLFF.

The genes are TRBV19 and TRBJ2-2; 9 bases line up with TRBD1. V trimming: 7 bases; J trimming: 6 bases; junction bases outside the gene matches: 9. The CDR3 loop spans 15 amino acids. CDR1 is LNHDA, CDR2 SQIVND, per germline (reference sequence). The chain's CDR3 is CASTGQGWVAGELFF. Here the CDR3 DNA reads TGTGCCAGTACAGGACAGGGGTGGGTTGCCGGGGAGCTGTTTTTT.

This chain uses TRBV5-4 with TRBJ1-2, with 8 bases lining up with TRBD1. The J segment lost 7 bases and the V segment lost 4 bases, leaving 6 bases of the junction unmatched. The CDR3 extends over 13 amino acids. Germline V lookup: CDR1 SGHNT, CDR2 YYREEE (reference sequence). The CDR3 DNA follows: TGTGCCAGCAGCATCCAGGGGGCTAGTGGCTACACCTTC. This codes for CASSIQGASGYTF.

This chain connects TRBV5-5 to TRBJ2-4; TRBD2 aligns across 11 bases. This CDR3 region has 16 residues. V lost 4 bases, J lost 8 bases, and 11 bases stayed unmatched. Germline CDR1 SGHKS, CDR2 YYEKEE (reference sequence). The CDR3 sequence: CASSRGLAEGSYIQYF. CDR3 nucleotides: TGTGCCAGCAGCAGGGGACTAGCGGAGGGGTCTTACATTCAGTACTTC.

The chain uses TRBV11-2 and TRBJ2-2; D is perhaps TRBD2 (6 bases). There are 15 residues in the CDR3. The germline V gene encodes CDR1 SGHAT and CDR2 FQNNGV. Trimming cost V 5 bases and J 1 base, with 11 bases left between them. The CDR3 loop is CASSGPGLNTGELFF. CDR3 bases: TGTGCCAGCAGCGGACCGGGACTGAACACCGGGGAGCTGTTTTTT.

The chain uses TRBV19 and TRBJ2-4, with D uncertain. The V and J ends lost 3 bases and 1 base respectively, with 4 bases between them. Looked up from germline, CDR1 is LNHDA and CDR2 is SQIVND (reference sequence). The CDR3 is 13 residues long. CDR3 nucleotide sequence: TGTGCCAGTAGTATTGAGGCCAAAAACATTCAGTACTTC. It translates to CASSIEAKNIQYF.

The V call is TRBV6-6, the J call TRBJ1-4; 7 bases agree with TRBD1. The V gene's germline CDR1 is MNHNY and CDR2 SVGAGI (reference sequence). The V gene end was trimmed by 4 bases and the J gene end by 2 bases; junction bases not matched to a gene: 4. The CDR3 is 15 amino acids. Here the CDR3 reads CASSSPGQTNEKLFF. DNA of the CDR3: TGTGCCAGCAGTTCTCCGGGACAGACTAATGAAAAACTGTTTTTT.

The rearrangement links TRBV2 to TRBJ2-7; 8 bases are shared with TRBD2. The V and J ends lost 6 bases and 6 bases, in that order; junction bases with no gene match: 13. CDR3 size: 15 residues. CDR1 and CDR2 (germline): SNHLY, FYNNEI. CDR3 bases: TGTGCCAGCAGCCACGAGCAGGGACTAGGAATCGAGCAGTACTTC. Amino acid sequence: CASSHEQGLGIEQYF.

This sequence joins TRBV5-6 and TRBJ1-2, with a possible D match to TRBD1 (6 bases). This CDR3 comprises 13 residues. Trimming left V 3 bases short and J 7 bases short, with 13 bases between. Germline V gives CDR1 SGHDT, CDR2 YYEEEE. The CDR3 DNA reads TGTGCCAGCAGCTCTGACAGGCGCTCTGGCTACACCTTC. Translation gives CASSSDRRSGYTF.

This rearrangement joins TRBV21-1 to TRBJ2-4; the D call of TRBD2 is as the table states it, not checked on the DNA. TRBV21-1 counts as a pseudogene. The CDR3 is 19 residues long. The CDR3 spells CASSKEVERALGHKNIQYF. DNA of the CDR3: TGTGCCAGCAGCAAAGAGGTTGAGCGGGCCCTAGGACACAAAAACATTCAGTACTTC.

The genes are TRBV4-1 and TRBJ2-1, with D unclear. From germline, CDR1 is MGHRA and CDR2 YSYEKL. V shed 0 bases and J shed 0 bases, with 18 bases lying between them. The CDR3 is 19 amino acids. CDR3 sequence (DNA): TGCGCCAGCAGCCAAGATACTGATTCTGTCCTATCCTCCTACAATGAGCAGTTCTTC. Protein product: CASSQDTDSVLSSYNEQFF.

V usage is TRBV5-1 and J usage is TRBJ2-1, with 8 positions matching TRBD1. With 4 bases clipped from V and 7 bases from J, the junction kept 10 bases outside the gene matches. The CDR3 has 15 amino acids. The germline CDR1 and CDR2 sequences are SGHRS and YFSETQ. In nucleotides, the CDR3 is TGCGCCAGCAGCAAGCAGGGGGCTCCTGTGAATGAGCAGTTCTTC. Translated: CASSKQGAPVNEQFF.

The chain uses TRBV30 and TRBJ2-7, with a tentative D call TRBD1 (6 bases). The V end was cut by 2 bases, the J end by 5 bases, with 10 bases between. Germline CDR1 is GTSNPN and CDR2 is SVGIG (reference sequence). The CDR3 is made up of 12 amino acids. CDR3: CAWSRNRDEQYF. The CDR3 DNA is TGTGCCTGGAGTCGGAACAGGGACGAGCAGTACTTC.

V gene TRBV3-1 (or the pseudogene TRBV3-2) combines with J gene TRBJ2-7; TRBD2 matches 12 bases. The V segment lost 6 bases and the J segment 4 bases; nucleotides outside the gene matches: 4. This CDR3 is built from 14 residues. The germline CDR1 and CDR2 sequences are LGHDT and YNNKEL (reference sequence). CDR3 protein: CASSQTSGSYEQYF. In nucleotides, the CDR3 is TGTGCCAGCAGTCAGACTAGCGGGAGTTACGAGCAGTACTTC.

This chain links TRBV6-5 with TRBJ2-2, with D perhaps matching TRBD2 (6 bases). V lost 0 bases and J lost 8, with 13 bases in between. CDR1 is MNHEY, CDR2 SVGAGI, per germline. The CDR3 contains 15 residues. The DNA for the CDR3 is TGTGCCAGCAGTTACTCTGGAGCGGGCGGGGGGGAGCTGTTTTTT. Protein sequence: CASSYSGAGGGELFF.

The V gene is TRBV11-3, the J gene TRBJ2-5, with 9 bases fitting TRBD2. This CDR3 region has 16 residues. V dropped 0 bases and J dropped 5; count of bases not matched to a gene: 7. Germline values: CDR1 SGHNT, CDR2 YENEEA. CDR3 in DNA: TGTGCCAGCAGCTTAGACCCAGCGGGAGGTTCGGAGACCCAGTACTTC. Amino acids: CASSLDPAGGSETQYF. The whole variable domain, filled in from reference TRBV11-3 and TRBJ2-5, reads EAGVVQSPRYKIIEKKQPVAFWCNPISGHNTLYWYLQNLGQGPELLIRYENEEAVDDSQLPKDRFSAERLKGVDSTLKIQPAELGDSAVYLCASSLDPAGGSETQYFGPGTRLLVL.

The chain has TRBV19 and TRBJ1-5; weak D call: TRBD1 (6 bases). From germline, CDR1 is LNHDA and CDR2 SQIVND (reference sequence). The ends were cut back, 4 bases at V and 3 bases at J, with 13 bases in the middle. This CDR3 contains 15 residues. CDR3 DNA: TGTGCCAGTAGTAAGTTACAGGGAATCAATCAGCCCCAGCATTTT. Protein product: CASSKLQGINQPQHF.

The chain has TRBV5-6 and TRBJ2-3; D not certain. The CDR3 spans 15 residues. Germline V gene data show CDR1 as SGHDT and CDR2 as YYEEEE. V was cut by 6 bases and J by 1 base, with 15 bases left in between. In DNA, the CDR3 is TGTGCCAGCACCCTGACACCTACGGGCACAGATACGCAGTATTTT. It translates to CASTLTPTGTDTQYF.

The chain couples TRBV6-6 to TRBJ1-2; TRBD1 might be the D (6 bases). Looked up from germline, CDR1 is MNHNY and CDR2 is SVGAGI (reference sequence). Trimming took off 5 bases at V and 4 bases at J, with 11 bases between the two ends. The CDR3 has 13 residues. This CDR3 is CASSTTGTYGYTF. In nucleotides, the CDR3 is TGTGCCAGCAGTACAACAGGGACCTATGGCTACACCTTC.

In this sample, this clone turned up once. The chain couples TRBV7-8 to TRBJ2-1; 11 nucleotides agree with TRBD2. The trim removed 6 bases at V and 9 bases at J, leaving 10 bases unmatched. The germline CDR1 and CDR2 sequences are SGHVS and FQNEAQ. The CDR3 loop spans 15 amino acids. As DNA, the CDR3 is TGTGCCAGCAGTTTTACTAGCGGGAGTATCTTTGAGCAGTTCTTC. This encodes CASSFTSGSIFEQFF.

The chain links TRBV14 to TRBJ2-7; 12 bases are a match to TRBD1. CDR3 length equals 17 residues. The germline V gene encodes CDR1 SGHDN and CDR2 FVKESK. V lost 2 bases to trimming and J lost 9 bases; unmatched junction nucleotides: 14. The CDR3 region is CASSQHGAGTGGFVQYF. CDR3 nucleotide sequence: TGTGCCAGCAGCCAACATGGGGCGGGGACAGGGGGCTTTGTGCAGTACTTC.

The chain is built from TRBV6-6 and TRBJ2-1; 7 positions agree with TRBD1. Germline CDR1 and CDR2: MNHNY and SVGAGI (reference sequence). V trimming: 2 bases; J trimming: 8 bases; junction bases outside the gene matches: 12. The CDR3 has 16 residues. CDR3 sequence (DNA): TGTGCCAGCAGTTACCGAAATCGACAGGGATCCGATGAGCAGTTCTTC. Translated, it gives CASSYRNRQGSDEQFF.

The chain joins TRBV28 to TRBJ2-7, with 11 bases lining up with TRBD1. Germline CDR1 reads MDHEN; CDR2 reads SYDVKM. Unmatched junction bases numbered 6, after V lost 8 bases and J lost 3 bases. The CDR3 is 14 amino acids. CDR3 nucleotides: TGTGCCAGCGGAGCCGGGACAGGGGGCTACGAGCAGTACTTC. Amino acids: CASGAGTGGYEQYF.

On this clone: Mismatch with germline at one junction end may stem from a read error. CDR3 amino acids: CASSLGYSGRAGSNEQFF. CDR3 sequence (DNA): TGTGCTAGCAGCTTAGGATATAGCGGGAGGGCGGGCAGTAATGAGCAGTTCTTC. The rearrangement joins TRBV7-7 to TRBJ2-1; TRBD2 matches 11 bases. CDR3 length: 18 amino acids. Germline CDR1 and CDR2: SSHAT and FNYEAQ (reference sequence).

This chain links TRBV28 with TRBJ1-2; TRBD1 matches 8 bases. V shed 4 bases and J 7 bases; nucleotides not matched to a gene: 8. CDR1 and CDR2 (germline): MDHEN, SYDVKM. There are 14 residues in the CDR3. The CDR3 region has the DNA TGTGCCAGCAGTTCGGACAGGGTAAAACCTGGCTACACCTTC. It specifies CASSSDRVKPGYTF.